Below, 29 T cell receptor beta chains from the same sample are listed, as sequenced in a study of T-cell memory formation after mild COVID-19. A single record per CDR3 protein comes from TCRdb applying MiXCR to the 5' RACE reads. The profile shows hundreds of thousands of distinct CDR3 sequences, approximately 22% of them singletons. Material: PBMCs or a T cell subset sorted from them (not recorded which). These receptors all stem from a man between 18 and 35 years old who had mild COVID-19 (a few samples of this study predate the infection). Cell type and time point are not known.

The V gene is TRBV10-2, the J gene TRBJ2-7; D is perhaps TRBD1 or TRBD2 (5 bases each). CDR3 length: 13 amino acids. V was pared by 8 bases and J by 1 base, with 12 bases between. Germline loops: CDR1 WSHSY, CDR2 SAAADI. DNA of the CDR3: TGCGCCAGCCGGGGCCGGAGTTCCTACGAGCAGTACTTC. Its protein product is CASRGRSSYEQYF.

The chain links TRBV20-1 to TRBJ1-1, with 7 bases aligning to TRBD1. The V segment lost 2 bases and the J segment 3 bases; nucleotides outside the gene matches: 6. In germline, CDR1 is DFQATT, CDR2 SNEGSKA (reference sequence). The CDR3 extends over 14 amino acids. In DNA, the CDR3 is TGCAGTGCTAGACAGACAGGGACACACACTGAAGCTTTCTTT. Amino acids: CSARQTGTHTEAFF.

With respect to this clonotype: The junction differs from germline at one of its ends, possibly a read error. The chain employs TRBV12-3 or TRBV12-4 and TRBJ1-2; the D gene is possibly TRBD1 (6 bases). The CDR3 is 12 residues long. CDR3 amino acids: CASTWTAIQYDF. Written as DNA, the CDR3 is TGTGCCAGCACCTGGACAGCCATACAGTACGACTTC.

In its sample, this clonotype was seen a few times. The chain's CDR3 is CASSDPNNEQFF. CDR3 DNA: TGTGCCAGCAGCGACCCTAACAATGAGCAGTTCTTC. The V and J genes are TRBV6-2 or TRBV6-3 and TRBJ2-1, with D hard to call. This CDR3 contains 12 residues. V was clipped by 6 bases and J by 5 bases, with 8 bases between them. Germline lookup yields CDR1 MNHEY and CDR2 SVGEGT.

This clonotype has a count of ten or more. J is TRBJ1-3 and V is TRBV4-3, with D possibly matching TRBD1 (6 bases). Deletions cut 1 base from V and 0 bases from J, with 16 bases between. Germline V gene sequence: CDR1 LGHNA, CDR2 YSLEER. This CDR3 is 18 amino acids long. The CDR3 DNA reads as TGCGCCAGCAGCCAAGGAGCTGGACAGCTAACCTCTGGAAACACCATATATTTT. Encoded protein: CASSQGAGQLTSGNTIYF.

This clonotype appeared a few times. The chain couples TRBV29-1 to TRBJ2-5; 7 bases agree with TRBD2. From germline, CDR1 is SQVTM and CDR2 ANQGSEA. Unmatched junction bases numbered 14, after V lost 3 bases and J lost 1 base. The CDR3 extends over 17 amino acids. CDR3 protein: CSVEGESDGGTQETQYF. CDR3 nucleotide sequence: TGCAGCGTTGAGGGGGAATCTGACGGGGGGACCCAAGAGACCCAGTACTTC.

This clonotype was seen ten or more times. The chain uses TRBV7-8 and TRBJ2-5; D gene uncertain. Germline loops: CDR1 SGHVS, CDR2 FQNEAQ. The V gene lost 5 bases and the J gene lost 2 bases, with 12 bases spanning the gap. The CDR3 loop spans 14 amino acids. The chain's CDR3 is CASSPLDRQETQYF. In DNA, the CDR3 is TGTGCCAGCAGCCCGCTGGATAGGCAAGAGACCCAGTACTTC.

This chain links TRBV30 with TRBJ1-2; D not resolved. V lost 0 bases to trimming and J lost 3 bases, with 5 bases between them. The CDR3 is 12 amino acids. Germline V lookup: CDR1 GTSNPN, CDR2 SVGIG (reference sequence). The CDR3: CAWSVLYYGYTF. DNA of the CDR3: TGTGCCTGGAGTGTACTTTACTATGGCTACACCTTC.

The CDR3 is CASRSGQGALGQPQHF. The CDR3 bases are TGTGCCAGCAGATCCGGACAGGGGGCGCTGGGACAGCCCCAGCATTTT. The V call is TRBV28, the J call TRBJ1-5; TRBD1 aligns across 11 bases. V was pared by 6 bases and J by 7 bases, with 11 bases of the junction left unmatched. The CDR3 is 16 residues long. From germline, CDR1 is MDHEN and CDR2 SYDVKM.

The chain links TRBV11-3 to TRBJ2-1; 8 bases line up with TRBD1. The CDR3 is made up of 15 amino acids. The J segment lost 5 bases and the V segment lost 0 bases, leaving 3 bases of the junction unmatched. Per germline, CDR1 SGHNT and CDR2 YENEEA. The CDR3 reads CASSLDGQGHNEQFF. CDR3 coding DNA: TGTGCCAGCAGCTTAGACGGACAGGGCCACAATGAGCAGTTCTTC.

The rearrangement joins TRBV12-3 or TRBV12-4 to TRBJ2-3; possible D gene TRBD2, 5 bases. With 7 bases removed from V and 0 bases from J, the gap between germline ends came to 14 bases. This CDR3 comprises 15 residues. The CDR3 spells CASTNPLASTDTQYF. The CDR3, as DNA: TGTGCCAGCACAAACCCCCTAGCAAGCACAGATACGCAGTATTTT.

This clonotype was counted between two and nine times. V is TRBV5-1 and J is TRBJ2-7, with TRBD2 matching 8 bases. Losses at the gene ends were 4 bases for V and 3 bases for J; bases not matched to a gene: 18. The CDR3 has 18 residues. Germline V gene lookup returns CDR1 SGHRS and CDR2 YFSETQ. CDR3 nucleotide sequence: TGCGCCAGCAGCATGGAGGGCCCTTTAGCGGGATTCGACTACGAGCAGTACTTC. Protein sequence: CASSMEGPLAGFDYEQYF.

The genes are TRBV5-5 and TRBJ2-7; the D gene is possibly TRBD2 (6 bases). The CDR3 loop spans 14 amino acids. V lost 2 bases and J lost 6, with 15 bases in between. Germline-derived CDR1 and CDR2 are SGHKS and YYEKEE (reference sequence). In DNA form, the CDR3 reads TGTGCCAGCAGCTTTATTGGACTACCCTCCGAGCAGTACGTC. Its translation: CASSFIGLPSEQYV.

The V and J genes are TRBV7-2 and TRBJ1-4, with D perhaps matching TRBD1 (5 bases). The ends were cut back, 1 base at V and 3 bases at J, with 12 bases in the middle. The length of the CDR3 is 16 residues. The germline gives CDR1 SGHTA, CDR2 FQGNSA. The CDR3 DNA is TGTGCCAGCAGCTTAGAACCGGGGCTCGCTAATGAAAAACTGTTTTTT. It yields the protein CASSLEPGLANEKLFF.

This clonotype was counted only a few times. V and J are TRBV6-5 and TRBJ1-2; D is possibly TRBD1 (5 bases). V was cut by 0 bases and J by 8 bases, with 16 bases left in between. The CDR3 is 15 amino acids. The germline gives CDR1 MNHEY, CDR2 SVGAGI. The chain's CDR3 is CASSYSLRGWDGYTF. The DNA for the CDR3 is TGTGCCAGCAGTTACTCGTTGAGGGGTTGGGACGGCTACACCTTC.

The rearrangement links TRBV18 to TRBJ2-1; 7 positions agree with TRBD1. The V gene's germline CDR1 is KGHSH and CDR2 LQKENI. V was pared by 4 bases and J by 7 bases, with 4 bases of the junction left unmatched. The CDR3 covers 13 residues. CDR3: CASSRGGRNEQFF. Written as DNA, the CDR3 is TGTGCCAGCTCACGAGGGGGCCGGAATGAGCAGTTCTTC.

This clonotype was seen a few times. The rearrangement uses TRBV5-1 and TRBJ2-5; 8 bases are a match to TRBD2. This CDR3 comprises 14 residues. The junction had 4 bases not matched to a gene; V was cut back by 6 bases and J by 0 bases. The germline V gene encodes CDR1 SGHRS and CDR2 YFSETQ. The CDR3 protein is CASTSSGDQETQYF. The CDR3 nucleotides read TGCGCCAGCACTAGTAGCGGGGACCAAGAGACCCAGTACTTC.

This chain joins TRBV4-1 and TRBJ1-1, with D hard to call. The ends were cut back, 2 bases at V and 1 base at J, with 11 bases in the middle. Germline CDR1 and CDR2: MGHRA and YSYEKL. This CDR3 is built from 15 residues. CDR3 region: CASSQRFWPNTEAFF. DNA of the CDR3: TGCGCCAGCAGCCAAAGGTTCTGGCCGAACACTGAAGCTTTCTTT.

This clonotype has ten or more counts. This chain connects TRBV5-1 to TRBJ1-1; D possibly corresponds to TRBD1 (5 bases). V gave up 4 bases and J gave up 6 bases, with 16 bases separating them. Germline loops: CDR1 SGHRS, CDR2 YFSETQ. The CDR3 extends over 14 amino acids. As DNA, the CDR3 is TGCGCCAGCAGCGTACAGGTATTCAACGCTGAAGCTTTCTTT. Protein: CASSVQVFNAEAFF.

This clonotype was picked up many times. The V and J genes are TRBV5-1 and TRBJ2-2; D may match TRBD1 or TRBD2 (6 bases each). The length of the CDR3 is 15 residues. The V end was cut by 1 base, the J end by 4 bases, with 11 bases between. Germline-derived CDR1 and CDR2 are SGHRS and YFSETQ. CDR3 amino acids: CASSLSGEVTGELFF. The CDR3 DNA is TGCGCCAGCAGCTTGTCAGGGGAGGTCACCGGGGAGCTGTTTTTT.

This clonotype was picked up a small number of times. DNA for the CDR3: TGTGCCAGCAGTGAACCTGGGAACACTGAAGCTTTCTTT. Translation: CASSEPGNTEAFF. The rearrangement links TRBV2 to TRBJ1-1, with D uncertain. This CDR3 has 13 residues. The V and J ends lost 2 bases and 1 base respectively, with 5 bases between them. CDR1 is SNHLY, CDR2 FYNNEI, per germline. The complete variable domain, with remaining parts taken from reference TRBV2 and TRBJ1-1, reads EPEVTQTPSHQVTQMGQEVILRCVPISNHLYFYWYRQILGQKVEFLVSFYNNEISEKSEIFDDQFSVERPDGSNFTLKIRSTKLEDSAMYFCASSEPGNTEAFFGQGTRLTVV.

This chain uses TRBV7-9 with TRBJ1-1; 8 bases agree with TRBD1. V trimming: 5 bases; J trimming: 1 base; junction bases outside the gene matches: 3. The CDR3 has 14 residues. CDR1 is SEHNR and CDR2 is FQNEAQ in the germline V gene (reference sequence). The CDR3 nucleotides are TGTGCCAGCAGCATGGGACAGGCGAACACTGAAGCTTTCTTT. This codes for CASSMGQANTEAFF.

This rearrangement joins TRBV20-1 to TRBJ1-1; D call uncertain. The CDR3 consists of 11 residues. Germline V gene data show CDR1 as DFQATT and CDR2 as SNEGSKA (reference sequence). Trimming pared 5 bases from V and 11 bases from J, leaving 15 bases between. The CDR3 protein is CSAVRAAEAFF. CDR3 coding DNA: TGCAGTGCTGTGAGGGCGGCCGAGGCTTTCTTT.

The CDR3 coding sequence is TGTGCCAGCTCACCACTAGCCCCAGATACGCAGTATTTT. It codes for CASSPLAPDTQYF. The rearrangement joins TRBV18 to TRBJ2-3, with D unresolved. Germline V lookup: CDR1 KGHSH, CDR2 LQKENI. This CDR3 contains 13 residues. V gave up 1 base and J gave up 4 bases, with 6 bases separating them.

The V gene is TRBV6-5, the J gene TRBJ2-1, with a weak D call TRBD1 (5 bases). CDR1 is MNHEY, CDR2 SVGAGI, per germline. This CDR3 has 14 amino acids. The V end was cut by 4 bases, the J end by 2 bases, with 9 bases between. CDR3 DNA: TGTGCCAGCAGTTTCAGGGTTACCTACAATGAGCAGTTCTTC. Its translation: CASSFRVTYNEQFF.

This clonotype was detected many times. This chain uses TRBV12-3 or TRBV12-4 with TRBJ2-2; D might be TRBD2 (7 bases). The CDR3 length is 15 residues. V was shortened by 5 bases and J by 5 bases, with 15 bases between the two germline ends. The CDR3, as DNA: TGTGCCAGCAGTCTCGGCGGGGGCGATACCGGGGAGCTGTTTTTT. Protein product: CASSLGGGDTGELFF.

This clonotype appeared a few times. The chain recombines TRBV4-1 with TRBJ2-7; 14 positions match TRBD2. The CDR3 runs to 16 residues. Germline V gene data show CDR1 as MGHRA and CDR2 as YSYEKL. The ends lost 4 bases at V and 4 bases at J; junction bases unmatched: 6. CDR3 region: CASSPTSGGASYEQYF. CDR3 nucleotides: TGCGCCAGCAGCCCGACTAGCGGGGGGGCCTCATACGAGCAGTACTTC.

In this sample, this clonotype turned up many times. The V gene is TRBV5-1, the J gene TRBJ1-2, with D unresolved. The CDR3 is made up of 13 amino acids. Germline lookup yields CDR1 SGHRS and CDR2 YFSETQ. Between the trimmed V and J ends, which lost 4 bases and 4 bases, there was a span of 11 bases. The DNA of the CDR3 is TGCGCCAGCAGCGCTGGACCTAGCTATGGCTACACCTTC. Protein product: CASSAGPSYGYTF. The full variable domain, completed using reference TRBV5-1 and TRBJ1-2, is KAGVTQTPRYLIKTRGQQVTLSCSPISGHRSVSWYQQTPGQGLQFLFEYFSETQRNKGNFPGRFSGRQFSNSRSEMNVSTLELGDSALYLCASSAGPSYGYTFGSGTRLTVV.

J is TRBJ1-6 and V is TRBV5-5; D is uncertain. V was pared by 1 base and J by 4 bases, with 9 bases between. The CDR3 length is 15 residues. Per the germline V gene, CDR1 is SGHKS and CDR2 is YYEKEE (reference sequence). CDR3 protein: CASSLLGGYNSPLHF. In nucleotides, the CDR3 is TGTGCCAGCAGCTTGCTCGGAGGGTATAATTCACCCCTCCACTTT. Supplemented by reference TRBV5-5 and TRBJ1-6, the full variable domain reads DAGVTQSPTHLIKTRGQQVTLRCSPISGHKSVSWYQQVLGQGPQFIFQYYEKEERGRGNFPDRFSARQFPNYSSELNVNALLLGDSALYLCASSLLGGYNSPLHFGNGTRLTVT.